The 9 T cell receptor beta chains below all came from one sample that was sequenced in a study of PD-L1 blockade in urothelial cancer (dated by TCRdb to 2015 to 2018). The sample's time point label, decoded: peripheral blood 6 weeks after treatment start. Library generation was performed with the immunoSEQ multiplex PCR assay. TCRdb's version of the immuneACCESS table is confined to in-frame rearrangements and falls short of the full clone set. An unresolved V gene accounts for under half of the shortfall where checked; the remainder is of unknown origin. A total of 20,000 to 25,000 clones appear in this sample, about 90% of them only once. Around 11% of the sample rests with the top ten. Sequencing was performed on PBMCs, taken around atezolizumab (anti-PD-L1) treatment. The receptors come from an older woman with urothelial cancer.

This sequence joins TRBV6-5 and TRBJ2-3, with 7 bases that match TRBD1. V was clipped by 2 bases and J by 14 bases; unmatched bases: 4. Germline lookup yields CDR1 MNHEY and CDR2 SVGAGI. The CDR3 length is 11 residues. CDR3 sequence (DNA): TGTGCCAGCAGTTACGAGGGGGCACTGTATTTT. It is translated as CASSYEGALYF.

In its sample, this clone was seen once. The rearrangement uses TRBV18 and TRBJ1-1; D may be TRBD1 (6 bases). The V end was cut by 5 bases, the J end by 4 bases, with 14 bases between. The CDR3 contains 14 residues. Germline V gene sequence: CDR1 KGHSH, CDR2 LQKENI. Here the CDR3 DNA reads TGTGCCAGCTCAGAGGGGACACGGATCACTGAAGCTTTCTTT. It translates to CASSEGTRITEAFF.

This sequence joins TRBV6-1 and TRBJ2-5, with D hard to call. Looked up from germline, CDR1 is MNHNS and CDR2 is SASEGT. This CDR3 comprises 14 residues. The V end lost 0 bases, the J end lost 1 base, and 6 bases lay between the germline ends. This CDR3 is CASSEAQAQETQYF. The CDR3 DNA reads as TGTGCCAGCAGTGAAGCGCAGGCCCAAGAGACCCAGTACTTC.

The CDR3, as DNA: TGTGCCAGCAGACGACAGGGTACTATTGGGGCCAACGTCCTGACTTTC. Translated, it gives CASRRQGTIGANVLTF. The chain links TRBV6-6 to TRBJ2-6; 7 bases match TRBD1. After removal of 6 bases from V and 3 bases from J, the junction contained 8 bases not matched to a gene. Germline V gene lookup returns CDR1 MNHNY and CDR2 SVGAGI (reference sequence). This CDR3 is 16 amino acids long.

The chain has TRBV29-1 and TRBJ1-2; D may be TRBD1 (6 bases). The CDR3 spans 13 residues. With 3 bases removed from V and 3 bases from J, the gap between germline ends came to 11 bases. The germline gives CDR1 SQVTM, CDR2 ANQGSEA. The CDR3 DNA follows: TGCAGCGTTGAGGGGGCGGCATACTATGGCTACACCTTC. This encodes CSVEGAAYYGYTF.

The rearrangement links TRBV29-1 to TRBJ2-2; D remains unclear. The length of the CDR3 is 13 residues. The V end lost 4 bases, the J end lost 4 bases, and 10 bases lay between the germline ends. Germline lookup yields CDR1 SQVTM and CDR2 ANQGSEA. The CDR3 loop reads CSVASRFTGELFF. CDR3 sequence (DNA): TGCAGCGTTGCCTCTAGGTTCACCGGGGAGCTGTTTTTT.

The chain links TRBV20-1 to TRBJ1-2; D perhaps matches TRBD1 (6 bases). CDR3 length: 11 residues. Germline V lookup: CDR1 DFQATT, CDR2 SNEGSKA (reference sequence). V was pared by 7 bases and J by 6 bases, with 12 bases between. CDR3 DNA: TGCAGTGAGCTACAGGGCAATGGCTACACCTTC. Its translation is CSELQGNGYTF.

This clone is a singleton in its sample. The chain joins TRBV7-3 to TRBJ2-1; the D is unclear. Trimming took off 5 bases at V and 8 bases at J, with 13 bases between the two ends. The CDR3 covers 13 residues. The germline V gene encodes CDR1 SGHTA and CDR2 FQGTGA. The CDR3 coding sequence is TGTGCCAGCAGCCCCGTCGGGTCCTATGAGCAGTTCTTC. Protein sequence: CASSPVGSYEQFF.

The V gene is TRBV28, the J gene TRBJ2-3, with 9 bases fitting TRBD2. Germline CDR1 reads MDHEN; CDR2 reads SYDVKM. V lost 3 bases to trimming and J lost 2 bases; unmatched junction nucleotides: 9. The CDR3 extends over 17 amino acids. Written as DNA, the CDR3 is TGTGCCAGCAGTTTGGCCGGGACTAGCACTTACACAGATACGCAGTATTTT. Protein: CASSLAGTSTYTDTQYF.